This T cell receptor beta chain came from a study of PD-1 blockade in classical Hodgkin lymphoma. Relapse after autologous stem cell transplantation occurred in every patient, and brentuximab vedotin exposure varied. To note about this clone: Its antigen is undetermined.

General study points: Healthy donors reportedly exceeded newly diagnosed patients in baseline TCR diversity. CD8+ TCR diversity did not rise significantly by C4D1, unlike CD4+.

The assay was immunoSEQ multiplex PCR, and TCRdb's table has in-frame clones only and misses some. The top ten hold about 16% of the sample, which has approximately 50,000 clones, 73% seen once. CDR1 SNHLY and CDR2 FYNNEI come from the germline V gene. The CDR3 loop spans 15 amino acids. V was pared by 7 bases and J by 5 bases, with 18 bases between. The input for sequencing was peripheral blood mononuclear cells (PBMCs), taken before the second cycle of nivolumab. The chain joins TRBV2 to TRBJ2-1, with D possibly TRBD2 on 6 matching bases. The sequence came from a human donor with classical Hodgkin lymphoma. CDR3 DNA: TGTGCCAGCATCCCCCGGGCGACGGGGGACAATGAGCAGTTCTTC. Encoded protein: CASIPRATGDNEQFF.